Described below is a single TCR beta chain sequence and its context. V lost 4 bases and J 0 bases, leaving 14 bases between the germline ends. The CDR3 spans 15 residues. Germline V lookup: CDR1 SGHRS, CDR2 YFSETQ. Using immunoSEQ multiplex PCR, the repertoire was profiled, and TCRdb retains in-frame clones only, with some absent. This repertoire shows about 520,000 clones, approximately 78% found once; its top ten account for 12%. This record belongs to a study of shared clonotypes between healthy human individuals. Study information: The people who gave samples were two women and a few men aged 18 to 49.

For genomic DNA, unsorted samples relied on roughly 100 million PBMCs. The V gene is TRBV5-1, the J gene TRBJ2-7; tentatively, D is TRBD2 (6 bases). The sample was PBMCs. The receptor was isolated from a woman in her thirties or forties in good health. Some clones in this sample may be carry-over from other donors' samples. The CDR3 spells CASSGGGASSYEQYF. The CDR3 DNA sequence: TGCGCCAGCAGCGGTGGAGGGGCCTCCTCCTACGAGCAGTACTTC.